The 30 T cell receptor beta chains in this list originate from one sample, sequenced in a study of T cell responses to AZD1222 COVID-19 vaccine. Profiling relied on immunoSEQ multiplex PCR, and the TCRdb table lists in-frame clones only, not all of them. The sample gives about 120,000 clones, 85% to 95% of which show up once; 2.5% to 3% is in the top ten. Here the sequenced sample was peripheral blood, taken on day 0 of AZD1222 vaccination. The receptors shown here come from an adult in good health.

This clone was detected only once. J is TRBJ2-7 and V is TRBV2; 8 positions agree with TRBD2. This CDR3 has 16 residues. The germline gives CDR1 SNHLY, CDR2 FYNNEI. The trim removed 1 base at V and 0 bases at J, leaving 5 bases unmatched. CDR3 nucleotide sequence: TGTGCCAGCAGTGAAGGTTGGAGCGGGAGCTCCTACGAGCAGTACTTC. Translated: CASSEGWSGSSYEQYF.

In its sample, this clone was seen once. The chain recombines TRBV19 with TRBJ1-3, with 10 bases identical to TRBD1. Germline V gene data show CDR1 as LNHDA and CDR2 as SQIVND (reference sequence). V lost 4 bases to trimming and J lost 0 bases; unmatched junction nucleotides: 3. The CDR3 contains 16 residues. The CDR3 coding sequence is TGTGCCAGTAGTAGGACAGGGGGAAGCTCTGGAAACACCATATATTTT. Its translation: CASSRTGGSSGNTIYF.

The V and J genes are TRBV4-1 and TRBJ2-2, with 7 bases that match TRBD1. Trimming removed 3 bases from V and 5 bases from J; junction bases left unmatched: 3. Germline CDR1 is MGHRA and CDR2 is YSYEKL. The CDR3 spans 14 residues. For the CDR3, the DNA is TGCGCCAGCAGCCATATACAGGGGACCGGGGAGCTGTTTTTT. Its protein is CASSHIQGTGELFF.

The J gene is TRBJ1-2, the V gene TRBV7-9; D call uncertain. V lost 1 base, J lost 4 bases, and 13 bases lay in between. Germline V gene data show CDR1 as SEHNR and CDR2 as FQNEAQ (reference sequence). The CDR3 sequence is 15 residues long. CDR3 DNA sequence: TGTGCCAGCAGCTTAGAATGGGGTAACGTCTATGGCTACACCTTC. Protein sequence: CASSLEWGNVYGYTF.

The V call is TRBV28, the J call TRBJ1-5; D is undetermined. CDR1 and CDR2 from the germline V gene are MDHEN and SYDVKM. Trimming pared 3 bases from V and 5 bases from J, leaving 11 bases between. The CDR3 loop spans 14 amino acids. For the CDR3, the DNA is TGTGCCAGCAGTTTGGAGGGATTATATCAGCCCCAGCATTTT. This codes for CASSLEGLYQPQHF.

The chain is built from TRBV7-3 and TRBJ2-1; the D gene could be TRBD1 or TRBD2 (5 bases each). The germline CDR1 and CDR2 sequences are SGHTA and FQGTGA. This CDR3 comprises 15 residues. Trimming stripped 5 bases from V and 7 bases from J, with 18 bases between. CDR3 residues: CASSLVVGRANEQFF. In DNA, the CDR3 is TGTGCCAGCAGCCTAGTGGTGGGACGGGCGAATGAGCAGTTCTTC. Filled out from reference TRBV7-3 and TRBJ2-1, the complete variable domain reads GAGVSQTPSNKVTEKGKYVELRCDPISGHTALYWYRQSLGQGPEFLIYFQGTGAADDSGLPNDRFFAVRPEGSVSTLKIQRTERGDSAVYLCASSLVVGRANEQFFGPGTRLTVL.

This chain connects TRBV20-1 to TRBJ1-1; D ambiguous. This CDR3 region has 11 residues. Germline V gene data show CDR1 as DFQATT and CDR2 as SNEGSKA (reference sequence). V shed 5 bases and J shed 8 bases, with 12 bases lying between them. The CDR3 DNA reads TGCAGTGCTCCTTCGTTGGTAGAAGCTTTCTTT. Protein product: CSAPSLVEAFF.

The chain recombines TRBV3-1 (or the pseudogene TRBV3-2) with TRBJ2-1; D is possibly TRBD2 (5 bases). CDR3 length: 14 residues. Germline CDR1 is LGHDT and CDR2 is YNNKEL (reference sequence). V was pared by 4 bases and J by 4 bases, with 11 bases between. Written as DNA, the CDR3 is TGTGCCAGCAGCCCGCCGGGGATATACAATGAGCAGTTCTTC. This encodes CASSPPGIYNEQFF.

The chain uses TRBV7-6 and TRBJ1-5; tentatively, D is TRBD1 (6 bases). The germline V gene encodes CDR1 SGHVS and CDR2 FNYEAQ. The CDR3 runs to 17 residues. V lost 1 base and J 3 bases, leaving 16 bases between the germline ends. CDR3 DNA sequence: TGTGCCAGCAGCTTAGGTCTAAGGGGGGGTCTCAATCAGCCCCAGCATTTT. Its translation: CASSLGLRGGLNQPQHF.

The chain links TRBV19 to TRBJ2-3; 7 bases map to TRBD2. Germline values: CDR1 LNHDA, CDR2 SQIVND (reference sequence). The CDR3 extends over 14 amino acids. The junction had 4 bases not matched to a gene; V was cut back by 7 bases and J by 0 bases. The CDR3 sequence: CASKSSGSTDTQYF. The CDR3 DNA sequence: TGTGCCAGTAAATCTAGCGGCAGCACAGATACGCAGTATTTT.

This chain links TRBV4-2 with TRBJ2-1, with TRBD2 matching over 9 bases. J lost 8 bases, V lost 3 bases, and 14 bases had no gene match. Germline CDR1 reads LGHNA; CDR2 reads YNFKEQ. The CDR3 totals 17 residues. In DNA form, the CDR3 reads TGTGCCAGCAGCCAGCGGGAGGGCCCTTTGCGTGATGATGAGCAGTTCTTC. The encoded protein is CASSQREGPLRDDEQFF.

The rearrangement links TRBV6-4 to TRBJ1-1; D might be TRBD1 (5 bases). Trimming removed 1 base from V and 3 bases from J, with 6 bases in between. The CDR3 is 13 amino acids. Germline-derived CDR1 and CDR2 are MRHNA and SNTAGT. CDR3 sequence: CASSDFRDTEAFF. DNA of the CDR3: TGTGCCAGCAGTGACTTCAGGGACACTGAAGCTTTCTTT.

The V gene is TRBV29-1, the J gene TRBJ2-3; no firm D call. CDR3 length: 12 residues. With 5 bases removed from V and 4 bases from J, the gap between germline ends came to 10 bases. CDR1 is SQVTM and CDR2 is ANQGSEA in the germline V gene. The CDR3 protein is CSVWVAPDTQYF. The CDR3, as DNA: TGCAGCGTTTGGGTTGCCCCAGATACGCAGTATTTT.

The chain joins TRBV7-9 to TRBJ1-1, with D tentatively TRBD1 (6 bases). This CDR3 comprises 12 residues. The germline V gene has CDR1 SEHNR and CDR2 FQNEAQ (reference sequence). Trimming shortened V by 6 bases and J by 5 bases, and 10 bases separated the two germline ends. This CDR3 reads CASSSGVTEAFF. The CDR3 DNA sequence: TGTGCCAGCAGTTCAGGGGTAACTGAAGCTTTCTTT.

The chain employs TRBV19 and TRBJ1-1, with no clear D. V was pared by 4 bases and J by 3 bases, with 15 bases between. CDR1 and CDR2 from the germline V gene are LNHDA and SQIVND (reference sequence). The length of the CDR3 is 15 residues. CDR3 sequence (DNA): TGTGCCAGTAGTAGTCTTTTGGCTGGGGACACTGAAGCTTTCTTT. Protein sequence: CASSSLLAGDTEAFF.

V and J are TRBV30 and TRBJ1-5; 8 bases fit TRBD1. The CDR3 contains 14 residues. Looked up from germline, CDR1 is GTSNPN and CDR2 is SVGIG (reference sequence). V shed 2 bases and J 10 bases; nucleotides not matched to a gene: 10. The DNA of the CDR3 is TGTGCCTGGAGTTCCGGGACAGGCGACCGACCCCAGCATTTT. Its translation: CAWSSGTGDRPQHF.

The CDR3 DNA follows: TGTGCCAGCAGCTCCGTTTTAAGGGGAGATAATTCACCCCTCCACTTT. Protein: CASSSVLRGDNSPLHF. The V gene is TRBV7-9, the J gene TRBJ1-6; the D gene is possibly TRBD1 (5 bases). Trimming took 4 bases from V and 5 from J, leaving 15 bases between them. In germline, CDR1 is SEHNR, CDR2 FQNEAQ (reference sequence). The CDR3 has 16 amino acids.

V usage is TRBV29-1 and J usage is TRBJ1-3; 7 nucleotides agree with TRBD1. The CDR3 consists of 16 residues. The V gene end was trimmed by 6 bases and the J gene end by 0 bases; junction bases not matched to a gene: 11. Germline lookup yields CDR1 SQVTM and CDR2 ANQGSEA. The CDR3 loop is CSVAETGPSSGNTIYF. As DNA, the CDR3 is TGCAGCGTAGCCGAGACAGGGCCGAGCTCTGGAAACACCATATATTTT. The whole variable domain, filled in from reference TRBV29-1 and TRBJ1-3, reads SAVISQKPSRDICQRGTSLTIQCQVDSQVTMMFWYRQQPGQSLTLIATANQGSEATYESGFVIDKFPISRPNLTFSTLTVSNMSPEDSSIYLCSVAETGPSSGNTIYFGEGSWLTVV.

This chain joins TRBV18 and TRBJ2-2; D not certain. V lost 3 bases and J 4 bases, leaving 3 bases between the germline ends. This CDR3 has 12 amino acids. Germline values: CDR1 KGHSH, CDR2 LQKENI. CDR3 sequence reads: CASSPITGELFF. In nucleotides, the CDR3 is TGTGCCAGCTCACCTATCACCGGGGAGCTGTTTTTT.

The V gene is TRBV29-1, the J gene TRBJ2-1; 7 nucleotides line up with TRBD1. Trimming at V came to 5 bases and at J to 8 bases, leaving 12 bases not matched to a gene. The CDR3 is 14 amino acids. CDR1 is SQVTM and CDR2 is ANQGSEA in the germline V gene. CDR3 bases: TGCAGCGTTACGGACAGGAGAGGTTTGGATGAGCAGTTCTTC. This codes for CSVTDRRGLDEQFF.

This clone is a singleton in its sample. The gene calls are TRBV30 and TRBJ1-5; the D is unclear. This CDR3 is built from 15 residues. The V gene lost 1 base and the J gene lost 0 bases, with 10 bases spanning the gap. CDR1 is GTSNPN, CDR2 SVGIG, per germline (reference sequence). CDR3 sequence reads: CAWSGFEHSNQPQHF. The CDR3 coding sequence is TGTGCCTGGAGTGGTTTTGAACATAGCAATCAGCCCCAGCATTTT.

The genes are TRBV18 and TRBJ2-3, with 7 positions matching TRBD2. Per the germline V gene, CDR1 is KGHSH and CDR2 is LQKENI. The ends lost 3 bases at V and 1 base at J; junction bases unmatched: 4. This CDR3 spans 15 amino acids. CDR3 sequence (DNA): TGTGCCAGCTCACCGGAGGGGAGGGGCACAGATACGCAGTATTTT. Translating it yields CASSPEGRGTDTQYF. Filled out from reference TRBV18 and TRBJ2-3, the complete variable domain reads NAGVMQNPRHLVRRRGQEARLRCSPMKGHSHVYWYRQLPEEGLKFMVYLQKENIIDESGMPKERFSAEFPKEGPSILRIQQVVRGDSAAYFCASSPEGRGTDTQYFGPGTRLTVL.

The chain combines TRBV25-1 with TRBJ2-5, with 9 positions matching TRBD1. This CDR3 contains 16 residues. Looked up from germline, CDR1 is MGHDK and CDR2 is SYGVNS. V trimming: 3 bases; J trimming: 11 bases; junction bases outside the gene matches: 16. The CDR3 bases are TGTGCCAGCAGTGACACAGGGGGCGCATGGTCCGGCGCTCAGTACTTC. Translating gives CASSDTGGAWSGAQYF.

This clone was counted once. The CDR3 nucleotides are TGTGCCAGCAGCTTCGCGACTAGCCGGGAGCAGTTCTTC. Encoded protein: CASSFATSREQFF. The chain links TRBV7-9 to TRBJ2-1; 7 nucleotides align to TRBD2. Germline assignment: CDR1 SEHNR and CDR2 FQNEAQ (reference sequence). CDR3 size: 13 residues. Trimming took 3 bases from V and 10 from J; bases not matched to a gene: 6.

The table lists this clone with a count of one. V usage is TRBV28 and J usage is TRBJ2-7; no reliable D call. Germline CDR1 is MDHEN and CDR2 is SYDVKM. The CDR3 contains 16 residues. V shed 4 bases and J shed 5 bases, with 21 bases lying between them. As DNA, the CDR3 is TGTGCCAGCAGTTCCCCAAATATGCCGGGCCGGGACGAGCAGTACTTC. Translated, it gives CASSSPNMPGRDEQYF.

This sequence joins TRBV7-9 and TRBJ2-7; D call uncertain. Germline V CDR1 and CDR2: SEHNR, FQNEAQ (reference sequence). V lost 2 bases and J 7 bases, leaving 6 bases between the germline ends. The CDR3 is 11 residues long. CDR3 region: CASSLSREQYF. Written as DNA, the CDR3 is TGTGCCAGCAGCTTAAGTCGAGAGCAGTACTTC.

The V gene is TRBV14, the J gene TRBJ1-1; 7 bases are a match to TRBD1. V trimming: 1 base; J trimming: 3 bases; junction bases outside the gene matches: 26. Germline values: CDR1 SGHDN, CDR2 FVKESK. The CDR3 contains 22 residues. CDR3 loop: CASSQVGRILTGTVKWDTEAFF. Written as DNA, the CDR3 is TGTGCCAGCAGCCAAGTCGGACGCATATTAACCGGGACAGTGAAGTGGGACACTGAAGCTTTCTTT.

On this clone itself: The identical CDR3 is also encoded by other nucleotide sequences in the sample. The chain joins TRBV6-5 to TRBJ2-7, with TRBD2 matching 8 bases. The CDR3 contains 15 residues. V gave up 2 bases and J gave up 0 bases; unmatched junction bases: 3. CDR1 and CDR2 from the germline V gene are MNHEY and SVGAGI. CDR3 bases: TGTGCCAGCAGTTACGGACTAGCTGGCTCCTACGAGCAGTACTTC. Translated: CASSYGLAGSYEQYF.

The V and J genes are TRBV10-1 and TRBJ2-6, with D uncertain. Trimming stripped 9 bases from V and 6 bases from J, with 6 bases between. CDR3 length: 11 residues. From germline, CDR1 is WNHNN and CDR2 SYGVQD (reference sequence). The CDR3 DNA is TGCGCCAGTCCCGTGGCCAACGTCCTGACTTTC. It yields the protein CASPVANVLTF.

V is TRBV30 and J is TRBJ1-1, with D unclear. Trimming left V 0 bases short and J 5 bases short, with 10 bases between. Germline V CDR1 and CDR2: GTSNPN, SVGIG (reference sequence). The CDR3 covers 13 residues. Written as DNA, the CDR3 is TGTGCCTGGAGTGTACTTCAAGGAACTGAAGCTTTCTTT. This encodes CAWSVLQGTEAFF.